A single sample is the source of the 2 T cell receptor beta chains below, sequenced in a study of breast tumors, draining lymph nodes, adjacent tissues. TCRdb redid the calling of the multiplex PCR reads with MiXCR, one entry per CDR3 protein. The sample holds fewer than 140,000 distinct CDR3 sequences; less than 40% are singletons and the top ten take under 6%. The lymph nodes were axillary draining lymph nodes from breast cancer patients. The sample consisted of axillary lymph node tissue. The source is a female donor with breast cancer. Some clones in this sample may be carry-over from other donors' samples.

Many counts were recorded for this clonotype. The chain joins TRBV5-1 to TRBJ2-4; D gene unclear. With 0 bases removed from V and 3 bases from J, the gap between germline ends came to 4 bases. The CDR3 extends over 13 amino acids. Germline V lookup: CDR1 SGHRS, CDR2 YFSETQ. Here the CDR3 reads CASSLDNKNIQYF. The CDR3 nucleotides are TGCGCCAGCAGCTTGGACAACAAAAACATTCAGTACTTC.

V gene TRBV2 combines with J gene TRBJ1-5, with D tentatively TRBD1 (5 bases). Per the germline V gene, CDR1 is SNHLY and CDR2 is FYNNEI. V was trimmed by 6 bases and J by 11 bases, leaving 23 bases between them. The CDR3 is 15 residues long. DNA for the CDR3: TGTGCCAGCAGCCCCTCGGGACTAGCAGGAGAGACCCAGCATTTT. The encoded protein is CASSPSGLAGETQHF.